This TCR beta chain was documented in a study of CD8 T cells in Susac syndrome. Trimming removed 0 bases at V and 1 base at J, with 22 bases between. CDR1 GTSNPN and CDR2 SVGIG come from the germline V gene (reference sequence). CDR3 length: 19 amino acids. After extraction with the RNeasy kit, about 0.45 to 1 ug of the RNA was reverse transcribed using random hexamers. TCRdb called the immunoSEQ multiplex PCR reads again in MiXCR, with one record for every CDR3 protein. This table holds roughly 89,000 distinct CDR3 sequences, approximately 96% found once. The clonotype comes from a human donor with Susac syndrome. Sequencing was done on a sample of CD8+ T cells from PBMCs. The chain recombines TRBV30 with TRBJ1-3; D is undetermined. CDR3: CAWSVTRDSQSGSGNTIYF. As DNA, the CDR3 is TGTGCCTGGAGTGTAACGAGGGATAGTCAGTCAGGATCTGGAAACACCATATATTTT.